Following are 19 T cell receptor beta chains from one sample sequenced in a study of a mutant IDH1 vaccine in newly diagnosed glioma. As for time point: baseline, week 1 (first vaccination visit). Sample treatment: pre-vaccination baseline after standard-of-care therapy. The protocol was immunoSEQ multiplex PCR, while the TCRdb copy is restricted to in-frame clones and leaves out a portion. The sample includes more than 80,000 clones, 80% to 90% of them seen just once. The material sequenced was PBMCs, taken from a glioma patient treated with radiotherapy, temozolomide or both. These receptors were obtained from a woman aged 45-59 years with glioma.

This chain joins TRBV29-1 and TRBJ2-3; possible D gene TRBD1, 6 bases. Looked up from germline, CDR1 is SQVTM and CDR2 is ANQGSEA. V was shortened by 3 bases and J by 0 bases, with 7 bases between the two germline ends. CDR3 size: 13 residues. This CDR3 reads CSVDRGSTDTQYF. CDR3 bases: TGCAGCGTTGACAGGGGAAGCACAGATACGCAGTATTTT.

This chain uses TRBV25-1 with TRBJ1-2; TRBD1 might be the D (5 bases). CDR1 is MGHDK, CDR2 SYGVNS, per germline. Trimming shortened V by 5 bases and J by 9 bases, and 13 bases separated the two germline ends. The CDR3 covers 12 residues. CDR3 residues: CASSPGGGSYTF. The CDR3 DNA follows: TGTGCCAGCAGTCCGGGCGGGGGAAGCTACACCTTC.

J is TRBJ1-2 and V is TRBV6-1; the match to TRBD1 covers 7 bases. The CDR3 runs to 14 residues. Germline V gives CDR1 MNHNS, CDR2 SASEGT. V was clipped by 4 bases and J by 8 bases; unmatched bases: 10. The CDR3 spells CASSALTGDEGYTF. The DNA of the CDR3 is TGTGCCAGCAGTGCCCTAACAGGGGATGAAGGCTACACCTTC.

The genes are TRBV4-2 and TRBJ1-5, with D possibly TRBD1 on 5 matching bases. Per the germline V gene, CDR1 is LGHNA and CDR2 is YNFKEQ. This CDR3 spans 17 amino acids. With 4 bases removed from V and 3 bases from J, the gap between germline ends came to 19 bases. In DNA form, the CDR3 reads TGTGCCAGCAGCCCTGCGGACAAGCAGGGAATCAATCAGCCCCAGCATTTT. It is translated as CASSPADKQGINQPQHF.

This chain links TRBV6-4 with TRBJ2-2; D is uncertain. Trimming removed 2 bases from V and 1 base from J, with 8 bases in between. Germline-derived CDR1 and CDR2 are MRHNA and SNTAGT. CDR3 size: 15 residues. The CDR3 coding sequence is TGTGCCAGCAGTGACCCGGCCAGGAACACCGGGGAGCTGTTTTTT. Protein: CASSDPARNTGELFF.

This chain links TRBV6-1 with TRBJ2-5; D might be TRBD2 (5 bases). This CDR3 comprises 13 residues. V was shortened by 2 bases and J by 4 bases, with 8 bases between the two germline ends. Per the germline V gene, CDR1 is MNHNS and CDR2 is SASEGT. CDR3 DNA: TGTGCCAGCAGTGAAATGGAGGTAGAGACCCAGTACTTC. It encodes CASSEMEVETQYF.

The table lists this clone with a count of one. The V call is TRBV2, the J call TRBJ2-5; D is perhaps TRBD1 or TRBD2 (6 bases each). The CDR3 is 15 amino acids. Germline V gene lookup returns CDR1 SNHLY and CDR2 FYNNEI. Trimming removed 3 bases from V and 5 bases from J, with 16 bases in between. This CDR3 reads CASSDGGQGWETQYF. The CDR3 coding sequence is TGTGCCAGCAGTGATGGAGGGCAGGGGTGGGAGACCCAGTACTTC.

V gene TRBV29-1 combines with J gene TRBJ2-1, with 9 bases identical to TRBD2. V shed 6 bases, J shed 1 base, and the junction held 13 bases outside the gene matches. The CDR3 extends over 17 amino acids. Germline assignment: CDR1 SQVTM and CDR2 ANQGSEA. CDR3 region: CSVNRGRRGGSYNEQFF. The DNA for the CDR3 is TGCAGCGTCAACAGGGGTCGGCGGGGGGGGTCCTACAATGAGCAGTTCTTC.

Concerning this clone: At one boundary the junction diverges from the germline segment, which might be a read error. The V and J genes are TRBV29-1 and TRBJ1-2; possibly TRBD1 for D (5 bases). CDR1 and CDR2 (germline): SQVTM, ANQGSEA. The CDR3 spans 10 residues. CDR3 DNA sequence: TGCAGCGTTGCCCTAGACAGCCATTCTTTC. As protein: CSVALDSHSF.

V gene TRBV30 combines with J gene TRBJ2-7, with D maybe TRBD2 (6 bases). The V end lost 2 bases, the J end lost 4 bases, and 18 bases lay between the germline ends. The CDR3 sequence is 15 residues long. Germline CDR1 reads GTSNPN; CDR2 reads SVGIG (reference sequence). CDR3 sequence reads: CAWSSSVLASYEQYF. DNA for the CDR3: TGTGCCTGGAGTTCCAGTGTGCTAGCGTCGTACGAGCAGTACTTC. Looking up the rest from reference TRBV30 and TRBJ2-7 gives the full variable domain: SQTIHQWPATLVQPVGSPLSLECTVEGTSNPNLYWYRQAAGRGLQLLFYSVGIGQISSEVPQNLSASRPQDRQFILSSKKLLLSDSGFYLCAWSSSVLASYEQYFGPGTRLTVT.

This clone was picked up one time. The chain recombines TRBV9 with TRBJ2-7; D not resolved. CDR1 is SGDLS and CDR2 is YYNGEE in the germline V gene. The CDR3 length is 12 residues. Trimming took off 2 bases at V and 6 bases at J, with 9 bases between the two ends. The CDR3 spells CASSVDHSEQYF. Here the CDR3 DNA reads TGTGCCAGCAGCGTGGACCACTCCGAGCAGTACTTC. The full variable domain, in which reference TRBV9 and TRBJ2-7 provide the parts outside the CDR3, is DSGVTQTPKHLITATGQRVTLRCSPRSGDLSVYWYQQSLDQGLQFLIQYYNGEERAKGNILERFSAQQFPDLHSELNLSSLELGDSALYFCASSVDHSEQYFGPGTRLTVT.

The J gene is TRBJ1-2, the V gene TRBV11-2; D is possibly TRBD1 (6 bases). The V gene's germline CDR1 is SGHAT and CDR2 FQNNGV. Trimming stripped 5 bases from V and 6 bases from J, with 13 bases between. The CDR3 runs to 13 residues. In DNA, the CDR3 is TGTGCCAGCAGCGAACAGGGTTTCCATGGCTACACCTTC. Translation: CASSEQGFHGYTF.

The chain combines TRBV7-9 with TRBJ2-7, with D perhaps matching TRBD2 (5 bases). Trimming shortened V by 1 base and J by 3 bases, and 13 bases separated the two germline ends. The CDR3 runs 15 residues. CDR1 and CDR2 from the germline V gene are SEHNR and FQNEAQ (reference sequence). In DNA form, the CDR3 reads TGTGCCAGCAGCTTAGGGGCCGGGGAATACTACGAGCAGTACTTC. Amino acids: CASSLGAGEYYEQYF.

The V gene is TRBV29-1, the J gene TRBJ2-2; D uncertain. The CDR3 has 12 residues. Between the trimmed V and J ends, which lost 1 base and 6 bases, there was a span of 6 bases. Germline V gene sequence: CDR1 SQVTM, CDR2 ANQGSEA. CDR3 bases: TGCAGCGTTGAAGGAAGGGCCGGGGAGCTGTTTTTT. This codes for CSVEGRAGELFF.

This chain links TRBV19 with TRBJ2-7; 8 bases agree with TRBD1. The trim removed 5 bases at V and 2 bases at J, leaving 8 bases unmatched. This CDR3 is 15 amino acids long. CDR1 LNHDA and CDR2 SQIVND come from the germline V gene (reference sequence). CDR3: CASSADRGVPYEQYF. The CDR3 region has the DNA TGTGCCAGTAGTGCCGACAGGGGAGTCCCCTACGAGCAGTACTTC. Variable domain in full (rest from reference TRBV19 and TRBJ2-7): DGGITQSPKYLFRKEGQNVTLSCEQNLNHDAMYWYRQDPGQGLRLIYYSQIVNDFQKGDIAEGYSVSREKKESFPLTVTSAQKNPTAFYLCASSADRGVPYEQYFGPGTRLTVT.

The CDR3 loop is CASSDWDQPQHF. The CDR3 DNA reads as TGTGCCAGCAGTGACTGGGATCAGCCCCAGCATTTT. This chain uses TRBV6-1 with TRBJ1-5; D is uncertain. This CDR3 comprises 12 residues. The germline gives CDR1 MNHNS, CDR2 SASEGT. Between the trimmed V and J ends, which lost 3 bases and 5 bases, there was a span of 5 bases.

The CDR3 DNA reads TGTGCCAGCAGTTCGAGGGGGACCCAGTACTTC. Amino acids: CASSSRGTQYF. The chain couples TRBV7-8 to TRBJ2-5, with D tentatively TRBD1 or TRBD2 (5 bases each). The germline CDR1 and CDR2 sequences are SGHVS and FQNEAQ. Trimming cost V 6 bases and J 7 bases, with 9 bases left between them. The CDR3 has 11 amino acids.

This chain links TRBV12-5 with TRBJ1-1; 10 positions match TRBD1. V shed 5 bases and J 9 bases; nucleotides not matched to a gene: 6. CDR3 length: 13 amino acids. Germline CDR1 and CDR2: LGHNT and FRNRAP. The CDR3, as DNA: TGTGCTAGTGGTCTAGGACAGGGGGTAAAAGCTTTCTTT. This encodes CASGLGQGVKAFF.

This clone was detected once. The gene calls are TRBV18 and TRBJ1-5; the D gene is possibly TRBD1 (6 bases). V was shortened by 5 bases and J by 6 bases, with 14 bases between the two germline ends. This CDR3 is built from 14 residues. CDR1 is KGHSH, CDR2 LQKENI, per germline. The CDR3 sequence is CASSGETGAQPQHF. The CDR3 coding sequence is TGTGCCAGCTCAGGGGAAACGGGGGCTCAGCCCCAGCATTTT.